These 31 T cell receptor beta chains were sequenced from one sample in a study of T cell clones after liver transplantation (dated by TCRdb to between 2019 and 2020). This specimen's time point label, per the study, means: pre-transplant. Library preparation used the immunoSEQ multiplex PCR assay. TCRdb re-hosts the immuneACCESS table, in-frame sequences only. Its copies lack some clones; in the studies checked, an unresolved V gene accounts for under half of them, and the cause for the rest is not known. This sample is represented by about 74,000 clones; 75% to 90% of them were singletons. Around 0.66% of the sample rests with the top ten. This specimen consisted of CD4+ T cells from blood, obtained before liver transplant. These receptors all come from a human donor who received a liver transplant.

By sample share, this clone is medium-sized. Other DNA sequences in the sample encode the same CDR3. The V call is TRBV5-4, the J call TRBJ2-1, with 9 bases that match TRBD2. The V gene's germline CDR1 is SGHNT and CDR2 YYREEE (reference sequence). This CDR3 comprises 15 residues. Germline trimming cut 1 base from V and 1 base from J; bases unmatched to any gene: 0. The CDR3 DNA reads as TGTGCCAGCAGCTTGACTAGCGGGTCCTACAATGAGCAGTTCTTC. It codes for CASSLTSGSYNEQFF.

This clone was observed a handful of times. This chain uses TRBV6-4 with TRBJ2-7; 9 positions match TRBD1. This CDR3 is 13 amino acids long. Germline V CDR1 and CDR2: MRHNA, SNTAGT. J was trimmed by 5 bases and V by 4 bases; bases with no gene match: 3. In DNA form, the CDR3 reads TGTGCCAGCAGTGCGGACAGGGGAAACGAGCAGTACTTC. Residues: CASSADRGNEQYF.

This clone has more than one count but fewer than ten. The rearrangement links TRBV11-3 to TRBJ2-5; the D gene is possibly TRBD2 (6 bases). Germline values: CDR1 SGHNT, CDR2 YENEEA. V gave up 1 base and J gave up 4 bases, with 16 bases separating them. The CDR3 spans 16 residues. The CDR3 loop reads CASSLGSGLKGETQYF. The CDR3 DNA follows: TGTGCCAGCAGCTTAGGATCGGGACTCAAGGGAGAGACCCAGTACTTC.

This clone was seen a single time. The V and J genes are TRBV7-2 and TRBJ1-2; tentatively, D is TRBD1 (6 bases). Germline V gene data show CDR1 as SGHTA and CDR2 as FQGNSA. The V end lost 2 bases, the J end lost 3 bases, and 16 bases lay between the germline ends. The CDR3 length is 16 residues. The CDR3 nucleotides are TGTGCCAGCAGCTTATTCCCCAGGGGAGGAGACTATGGCTACACCTTC. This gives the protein CASSLFPRGGDYGYTF.

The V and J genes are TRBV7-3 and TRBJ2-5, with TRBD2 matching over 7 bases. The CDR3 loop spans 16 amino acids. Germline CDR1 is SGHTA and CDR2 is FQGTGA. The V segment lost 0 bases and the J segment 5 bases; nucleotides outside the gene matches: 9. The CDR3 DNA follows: TGTGCCAGCAGCTTAACGGGGAGGGGCGGTGCGGAGACCCAGTACTTC. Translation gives CASSLTGRGGAETQYF.

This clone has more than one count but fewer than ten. CDR3 region: CASSRGRAYEQYF. DNA of the CDR3: TGTGCCAGCAGCAGGGGCAGGGCCTACGAGCAGTACTTC. This chain links TRBV7-9 with TRBJ2-7; TRBD1 is a possible D gene (5 bases). V lost 5 bases and J lost 2, with 10 bases in between. The CDR3 totals 13 residues. From germline, CDR1 is SEHNR and CDR2 FQNEAQ (reference sequence).

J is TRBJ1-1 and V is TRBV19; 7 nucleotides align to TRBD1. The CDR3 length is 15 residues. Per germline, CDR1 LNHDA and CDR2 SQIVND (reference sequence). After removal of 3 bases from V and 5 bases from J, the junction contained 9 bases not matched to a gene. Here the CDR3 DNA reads TGTGCCAGTAGTATCTATAGGGGGCTTGGGACTGAAGCTTTCTTT. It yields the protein CASSIYRGLGTEAFF.

The CDR3 sequence is CASSSGLAGGNEQFF. DNA for the CDR3: TGTGCCAGCAGCTCCGGACTAGCGGGAGGGAATGAGCAGTTCTTC. V is TRBV11-3 and J is TRBJ2-1; 15 bases align to TRBD2. V lost 4 bases and J lost 7; bases outside the gene matches: 2. This CDR3 contains 15 residues. Germline V CDR1 and CDR2: SGHNT, YENEEA.

The CDR3 is CASSQEGHALNTEAFF. The CDR3 DNA reads as TGCGCCAGCAGCCAAGAGGGACATGCTCTGAACACTGAAGCTTTCTTT. The V gene is TRBV4-3, the J gene TRBJ1-1; D might be TRBD1 (6 bases). With 0 bases removed from V and 0 bases from J, the gap between germline ends came to 11 bases. The CDR3 loop spans 16 amino acids. Per germline, CDR1 LGHNA and CDR2 YSLEER.

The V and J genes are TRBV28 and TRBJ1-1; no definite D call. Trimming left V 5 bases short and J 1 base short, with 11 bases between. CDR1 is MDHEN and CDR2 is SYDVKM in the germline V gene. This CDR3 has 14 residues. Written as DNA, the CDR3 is TGTGCCAGCAGTCGTGGGCAGGAGAACACTGAAGCTTTCTTT. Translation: CASSRGQENTEAFF.

DNA of the CDR3: TGTGCCAGCAGCTTAGGCGGGGTCACCTACAATGAGCAGTTCTTC. It encodes CASSLGGVTYNEQFF. The genes are TRBV11-3 and TRBJ2-1; TRBD2 might be the D (6 bases). The V end was cut by 1 base, the J end by 2 bases, with 9 bases between. This CDR3 spans 15 amino acids. The germline gives CDR1 SGHNT, CDR2 YENEEA. Complete variable domain (other parts from reference TRBV11-3 and TRBJ2-1): EAGVVQSPRYKIIEKKQPVAFWCNPISGHNTLYWYLQNLGQGPELLIRYENEEAVDDSQLPKDRFSAERLKGVDSTLKIQPAELGDSAVYLCASSLGGVTYNEQFFGPGTRLTVL.

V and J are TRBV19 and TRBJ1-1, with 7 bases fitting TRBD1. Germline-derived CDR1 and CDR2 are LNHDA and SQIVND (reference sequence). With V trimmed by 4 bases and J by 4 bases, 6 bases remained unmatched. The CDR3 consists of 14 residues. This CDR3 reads CASSRRGLGTEAFF. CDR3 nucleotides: TGTGCCAGTAGTAGAAGGGGGCTGGGCACTGAAGCTTTCTTT.

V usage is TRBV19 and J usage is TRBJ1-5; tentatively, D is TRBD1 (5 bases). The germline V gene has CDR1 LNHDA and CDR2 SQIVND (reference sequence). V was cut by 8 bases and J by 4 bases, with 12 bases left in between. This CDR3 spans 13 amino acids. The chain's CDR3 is CASAPGHNQPQHF. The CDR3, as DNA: TGTGCCAGTGCCCCCGGACATAATCAGCCCCAGCATTTT.

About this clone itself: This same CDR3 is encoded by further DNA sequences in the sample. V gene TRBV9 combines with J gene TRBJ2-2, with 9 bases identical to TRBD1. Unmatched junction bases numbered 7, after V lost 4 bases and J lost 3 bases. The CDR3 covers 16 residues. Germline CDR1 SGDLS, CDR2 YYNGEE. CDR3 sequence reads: CASSPQGTGYTGELFF. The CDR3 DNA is TGTGCCAGCAGCCCCCAAGGGACAGGGTACACCGGGGAGCTGTTTTTT.

CDR3 coding DNA: TGTGCCAGCAGCCACCAACTAGCGGGAGACTACGAGCAGTACTTC. Translation gives CASSHQLAGDYEQYF. The gene calls are TRBV4-2 and TRBJ2-7, with TRBD2 matching 11 bases. Trimming cost V 3 bases and J 3 bases; bases outside gene matches: 4. CDR1 LGHNA and CDR2 YNFKEQ come from the germline V gene. The CDR3 totals 15 residues.

The CDR3 DNA follows: TGTGCCTGGAGTGTAAGCCGGGGCCGCGGGAGGGGAAACACCGGGGAGCTGTTTTTT. It codes for CAWSVSRGRGRGNTGELFF. The V call is TRBV30, the J call TRBJ2-2; 9 bases agree with TRBD2. Germline CDR1 is GTSNPN and CDR2 is SVGIG (reference sequence). This CDR3 comprises 19 residues. The trim removed 0 bases at V and 2 bases at J, leaving 13 bases unmatched.

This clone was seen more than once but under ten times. Here the CDR3 DNA reads TGTGCCAGCAGTTTATACAGGGCATGGCCCCAGCATTTT. Its protein product is CASSLYRAWPQHF. The chain uses TRBV28 and TRBJ1-5, with a tentative D call TRBD1 (6 bases). The CDR3 length is 13 residues. Trimming cost V 1 base and J 9 bases, with 10 bases left between them. CDR1 and CDR2 (germline): MDHEN, SYDVKM.

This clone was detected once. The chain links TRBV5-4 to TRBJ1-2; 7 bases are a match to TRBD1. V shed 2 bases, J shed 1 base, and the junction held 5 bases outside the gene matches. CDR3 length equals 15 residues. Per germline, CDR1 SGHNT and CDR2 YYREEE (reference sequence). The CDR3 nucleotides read TGTGCCAGCAGCTTCCAGGACAGGATTAACTATGGCTACACCTTC. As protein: CASSFQDRINYGYTF.

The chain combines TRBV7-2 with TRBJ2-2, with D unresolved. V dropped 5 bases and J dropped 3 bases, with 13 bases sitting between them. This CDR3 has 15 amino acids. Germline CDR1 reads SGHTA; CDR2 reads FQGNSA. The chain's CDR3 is CASSPNNIDTGELFF. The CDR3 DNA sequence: TGTGCCAGCAGCCCCAACAATATAGACACCGGGGAGCTGTTTTTT.

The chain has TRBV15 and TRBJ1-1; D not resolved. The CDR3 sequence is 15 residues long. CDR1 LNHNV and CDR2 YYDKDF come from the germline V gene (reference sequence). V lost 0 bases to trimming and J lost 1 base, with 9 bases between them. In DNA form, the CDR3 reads TGTGCCACCAGCAGAGATGCCCTGGGGAACACTGAAGCTTTCTTT. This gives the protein CATSRDALGNTEAFF.

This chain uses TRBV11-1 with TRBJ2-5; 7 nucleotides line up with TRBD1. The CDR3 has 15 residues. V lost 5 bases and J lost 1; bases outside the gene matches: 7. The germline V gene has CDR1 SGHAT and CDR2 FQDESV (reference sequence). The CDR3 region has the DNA TGTGCCAGCAGCCGGGGACAGAGGGTCCAAGAGACCCAGTACTTC. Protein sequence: CASSRGQRVQETQYF.

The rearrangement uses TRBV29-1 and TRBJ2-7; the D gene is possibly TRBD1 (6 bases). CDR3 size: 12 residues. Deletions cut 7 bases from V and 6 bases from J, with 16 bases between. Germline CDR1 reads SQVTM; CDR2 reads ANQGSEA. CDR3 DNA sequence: TGCAGCGCGTTCCGCAGGGGCGGCGAGCAGTACTTC. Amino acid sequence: CSAFRRGGEQYF.

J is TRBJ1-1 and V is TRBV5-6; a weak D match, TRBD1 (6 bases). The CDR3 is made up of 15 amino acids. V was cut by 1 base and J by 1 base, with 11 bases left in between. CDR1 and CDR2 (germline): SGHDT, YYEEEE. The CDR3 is CASSLLGQQNTEAFF. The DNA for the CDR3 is TGTGCCAGCAGCTTGCTAGGACAGCAGAACACTGAAGCTTTCTTT.

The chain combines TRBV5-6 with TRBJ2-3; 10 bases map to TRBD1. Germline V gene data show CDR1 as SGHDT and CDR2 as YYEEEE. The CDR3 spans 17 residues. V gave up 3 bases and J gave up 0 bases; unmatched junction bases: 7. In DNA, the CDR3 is TGTGCCAGCAGCTCATACCGACAGGGGGCAAGCACAGATACGCAGTATTTT. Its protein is CASSSYRQGASTDTQYF.

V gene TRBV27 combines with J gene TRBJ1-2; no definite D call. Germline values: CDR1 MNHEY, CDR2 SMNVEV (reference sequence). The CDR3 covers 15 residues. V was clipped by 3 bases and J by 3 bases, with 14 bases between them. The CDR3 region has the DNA TGTGCCAGCAGTTTCTCCACGGAGGGTCACTATGGCTACACCTTC. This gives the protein CASSFSTEGHYGYTF.

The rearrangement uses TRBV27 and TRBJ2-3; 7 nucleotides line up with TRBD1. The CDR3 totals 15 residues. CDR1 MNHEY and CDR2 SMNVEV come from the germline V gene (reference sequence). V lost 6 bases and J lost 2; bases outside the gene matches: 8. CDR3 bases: TGTGCCAGCAGGGGCCGGGACAGATACACAGATACGCAGTATTTT. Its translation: CASRGRDRYTDTQYF.

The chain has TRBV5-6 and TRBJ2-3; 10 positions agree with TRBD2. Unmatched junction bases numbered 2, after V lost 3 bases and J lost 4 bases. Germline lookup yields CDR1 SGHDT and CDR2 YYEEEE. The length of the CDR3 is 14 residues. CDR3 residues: CASSYGLAADTQYF. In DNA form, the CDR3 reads TGTGCCAGCAGCTACGGACTAGCGGCAGATACGCAGTATTTT.

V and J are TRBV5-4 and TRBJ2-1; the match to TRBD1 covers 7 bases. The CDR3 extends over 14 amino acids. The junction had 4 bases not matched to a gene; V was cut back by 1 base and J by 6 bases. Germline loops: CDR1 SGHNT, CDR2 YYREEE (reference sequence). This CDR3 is CASSLWGQTNEQFF. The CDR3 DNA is TGTGCCAGCAGCTTGTGGGGACAGACCAATGAGCAGTTCTTC.

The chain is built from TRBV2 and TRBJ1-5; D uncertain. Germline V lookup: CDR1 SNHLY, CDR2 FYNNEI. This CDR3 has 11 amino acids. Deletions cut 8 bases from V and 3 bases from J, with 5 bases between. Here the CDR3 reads CASGVNQPQHF. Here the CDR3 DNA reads TGTGCCAGCGGCGTCAATCAGCCCCAGCATTTT.

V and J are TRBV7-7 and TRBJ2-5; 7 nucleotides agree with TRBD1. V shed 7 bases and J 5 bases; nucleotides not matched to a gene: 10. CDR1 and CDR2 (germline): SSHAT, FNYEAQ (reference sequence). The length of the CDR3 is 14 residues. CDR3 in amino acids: CASKLWDRGETQYF. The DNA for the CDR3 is TGTGCCAGCAAACTCTGGGACAGAGGGGAGACCCAGTACTTC.

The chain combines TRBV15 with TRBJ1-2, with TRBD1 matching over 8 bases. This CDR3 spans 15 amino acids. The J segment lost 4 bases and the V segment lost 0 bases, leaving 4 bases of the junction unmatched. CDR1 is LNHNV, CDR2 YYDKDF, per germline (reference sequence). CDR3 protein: CATSRELGQVYGYTF. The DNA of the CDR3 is TGTGCCACCAGCAGAGAATTGGGACAGGTCTATGGCTACACCTTC.